These T cell receptor beta chains were read from a single sample in a study of T cells expressing NK-cell markers. From its re-call of the 5' RACE reads, TCRdb lists each CDR3 protein once, without DNA. This sample carries fewer than 400,000 distinct CDR3 sequences, with roughly 5.2% going to the ten biggest clones. Specimen: blood T cells: a sorted CD56 or NKG2C T cell subset, CD4+ or CD8+ T cells, or bulk PBMC T cells (not recorded which). Source of these receptors: a man aged 18 to 70 in good health. The CDR3 runs from the conserved cysteine through the conserved F or W. The order of the fields is J gene, V gene, CDR3 protein.

J gene: TRBJ1-3; V gene: TRBV7-2; CDR3 protein: CASSITRVAGNTIYF
J gene: TRBJ1-1; V gene: TRBV4-1; CDR3 protein: CASSRQGRPTEAFF
J gene: TRBJ1-5; V gene: TRBV12-3/TRBV12-4; CDR3 protein: CASSSNRGSNQPQHF
J gene: TRBJ1-2; V gene: TRBV14; CDR3 protein: CASSQDRVNYGYTF
J gene: TRBJ1-2; V gene: TRBV20-1; CDR3 protein: CSARARDRLSGGYGYTF
J gene: TRBJ1-4; V gene: TRBV12-3/TRBV12-4; CDR3 protein: CASSSGRYNEKLFF
J gene: TRBJ2-1; V gene: TRBV6-1; CDR3 protein: CASSRGFNEQFF
J gene: TRBJ2-7; V gene: TRBV28; CDR3 protein: CASSLFHAATYEQYF
J gene: TRBJ2-7; V gene: TRBV18; CDR3 protein: CASSKTVEQYF
J gene: TRBJ2-1; V gene: TRBV6-1; CDR3 protein: CAASRGPRNEQFF
J gene: TRBJ1-2; V gene: TRBV3-1; CDR3 protein: CASSQDGRRGNYGYTF
J gene: TRBJ2-5; V gene: TRBV7-2; CDR3 protein: CASSSLGLGRQETQYF
J gene: TRBJ1-5; V gene: TRBV7-9; CDR3 protein: CAIVEGGQPQHF
J gene: TRBJ2-3; V gene: TRBV28; CDR3 protein: CASTLGTSGGDTQYF
J gene: TRBJ2-2; V gene: TRBV5-4; CDR3 protein: CASSQQGALRTGELFF
J gene: TRBJ1-2; V gene: TRBV20-1; CDR3 protein: CSARVSTGVGYTF
J gene: TRBJ2-3; V gene: TRBV12-3/TRBV12-4; CDR3 protein: CASIPSGYFSSTDTQYF
J gene: TRBJ2-1; V gene: TRBV7-9; CDR3 protein: CASRTSGGVGQFF
J gene: TRBJ2-2; V gene: TRBV24-1; CDR3 protein: CATSPAPGVRGTGELFF
J gene: TRBJ2-7; V gene: TRBV3-1; CDR3 protein: CASSQVSGSSYEQYF
J gene: TRBJ2-2; V gene: TRBV5-4; CDR3 protein: CASSPGGVPELFF
J gene: TRBJ2-1; V gene: TRBV29-1; CDR3 protein: CSVSRGVGYNEQFF